This T cell receptor beta chain came from a study of metastatic and nonmetastatic thyroid tumors (dated by TCRdb to 2019 to 2021). A note on the overall study: For patients with malignant and with benign thyroid disease, the researchers compared repertoires between peripheral blood samples and tumor or nodule tissue samples.

CDR1 and CDR2 are drawn from the germline V gene: MNHEY, SVGEGT. V is clipped by 5 bases and J by 5 bases, and the sequence between their germline boundaries is 16 bases long. The CDR3 covers 15 residues, taking in both the cysteine and the phenylalanine. The only DNA kept is the CDR3, 45 bases in frame from the first base. No treatment had been received by any patient before thyroid surgery. Patient clinical samples collected from about 2012 to 2018 were retrospectively analysed using T-cell receptor beta sequencing. This clone was seen a few times. The antigen it recognizes is unknown. No qualities accompany the bases; no much larger clone lies one base away. Study-level results and caveats: In both blood and tumor samples, TCR beta diversity was reported to be significantly higher in malignant tumors than in benign nodules.

The method behind the library was PCR. The sequencer listed for this sample is Illumina HiSeq 4000. The TCR beta-chain CDR3 region of each patient was profiled by high-throughput sequencing. The original pipeline was this. CDR3 differences across clinicopathological groups were used to build a classifier for discriminating distant-metastatic papillary thyroid cancer patients. The Shannon index was used to measure repertoire diversity, and the Morisita-Horn index was used to measure how similar tumor and blood repertoires were. TCRdb reprocessing: public reads trimmed at Q25 with fastp, clones called with MiXCR, in-frame beta chains kept. The V and J calls and clone size are TCRdb's, not the authors'. The sample table contains about 28,000 clones; only one count was recorded for roughly 4% of them. Less than 3.5% of the sample rests with the top ten.

This sequence was found in a male donor with papillary thyroid cancer or a benign thyroid nodule (not recorded which). Some clones in this sample may be carry-over from other donors' samples. Sequences were obtained from blood. The rearrangement combines TRBV6-2 or TRBV6-3 with TRBJ1-5; TRBD1 is a weak D gene call, 6 bases matching. At the DNA level, the sequence is TGTGCCAGCAGTGTAGGGGGGGGGCGGGATCAGCCCCAGCATTTT. It is translated as CASSVGGGRDQPQHF.